The sample holds one count of the clone carrying this T cell receptor (beta chain). The antigen is unknown. Germline CDR1 and CDR2: MDHEN and SYDVKM. The V end lost 3 bases, the J end lost 2 bases, and 14 bases lay between the germline ends. The length of the CDR3 is 16 residues. The sample is drawn from a study of immune evolution from preneoplasia to lung adenocarcinoma. Overall study results and limits: Later-stage lesions seemingly showed higher T cell density and diversity than normal lung.

Between about 2013 and 2018, patients underwent resection in Japan or China. Each case's diagnosis was confirmed by two pathologists on H&E. This table comes from immunoSEQ multiplex PCR, and its TCRdb copy is limited to in-frame clones, with some not included. In the table there are around 7,000 clones, around 80% of which are singletons. This TCR derives from a person between 60 and 79 years old with lung adenocarcinoma. Sequencing was performed on FFPE adjacent normal lung tissue. V gene TRBV28 combines with J gene TRBJ2-1; a weak D match, TRBD1 (5 bases). The CDR3 here is CASSFVAGKAYNEQFF. In DNA form, the CDR3 reads TGTGCCAGCAGTTTTGTTGCAGGGAAAGCCTACAATGAGCAGTTCTTC.